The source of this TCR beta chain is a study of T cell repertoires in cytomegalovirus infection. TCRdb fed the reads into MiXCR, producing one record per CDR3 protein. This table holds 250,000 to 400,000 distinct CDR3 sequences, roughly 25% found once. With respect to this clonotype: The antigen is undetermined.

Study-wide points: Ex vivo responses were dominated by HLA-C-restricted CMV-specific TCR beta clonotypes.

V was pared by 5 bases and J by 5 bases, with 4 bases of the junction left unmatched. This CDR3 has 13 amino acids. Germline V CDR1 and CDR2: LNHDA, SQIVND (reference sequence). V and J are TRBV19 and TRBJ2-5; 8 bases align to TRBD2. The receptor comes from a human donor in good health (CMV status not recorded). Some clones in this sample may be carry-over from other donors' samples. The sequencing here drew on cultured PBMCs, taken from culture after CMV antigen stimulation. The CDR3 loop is CASSSGLAETQYF. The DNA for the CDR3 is TGTGCCAGTAGTTCCGGACTAGCCGAGACCCAGTACTTC.